Below are 32 T cell receptor beta chains sequenced from a single sample in a study of blood T cell repertoires in COVID-19. Sequenced by immunoSEQ multiplex PCR; TCRdb stores in-frame clones only, minus some. The data contain about 170,000 clones, roughly 85% of them singletons. Source material: peripheral blood. Every receptor here comes from a woman of 80 years or more with acute or convalescent COVID-19.

This chain uses TRBV10-3 with TRBJ1-1; perhaps TRBD1 as D (6 bases). Germline V gene sequence: CDR1 ENHRY, CDR2 SYGVKD. The CDR3 has 14 residues. V was cut by 6 bases and J by 2 bases, with 13 bases left in between. For the CDR3, the DNA is TGTGCCATCAGGGGGGGGGCAGAAAACACTGAAGCTTTCTTT. Translated, it gives CAIRGGAENTEAFF.

The chain links TRBV28 to TRBJ1-1, with 8 positions matching TRBD1. The germline V gene has CDR1 MDHEN and CDR2 SYDVKM. The length of the CDR3 is 16 residues. The trim removed 6 bases at V and 0 bases at J, leaving 9 bases unmatched. CDR3 amino acids: CASSPDRGSLNTEAFF. The CDR3 region has the DNA TGTGCCAGCAGCCCAGACAGGGGCTCTTTGAACACTGAAGCTTTCTTT.

A few counts support this clone. The chain is built from TRBV5-8 and TRBJ1-5, with a tentative D call TRBD1 (6 bases). The germline V and J ends were trimmed by 2 bases and 3 bases, with 15 bases remaining between them. This CDR3 is 16 amino acids long. In germline, CDR1 is SGHTS, CDR2 YDEGEE. CDR3 loop: CASSLGRGPINQPQHF. CDR3 nucleotide sequence: TGTGCCAGCAGCTTAGGCAGGGGCCCTATCAATCAGCCCCAGCATTTT. The full variable domain, rest sourced from reference TRBV5-8 and TRBJ1-5, is EAGVTQSPTHLIKTRGQQATLRCSPISGHTSVYWYQQALGLGLQFLLWYDEGEERNRGNFPPRFSGRQFPNYSSELNVNALELEDSALYLCASSLGRGPINQPQHFGDGTRLSIL.

This clone has just a few counts. The chain uses TRBV14 and TRBJ1-1; 10 bases are shared with TRBD1. CDR1 and CDR2 from the germline V gene are SGHDN and FVKESK. V shed 3 bases and J 5 bases; nucleotides not matched to a gene: 6. The CDR3 runs to 15 residues. The CDR3 DNA reads TGTGCCAGCAGCCATATGGGACAGGGGTGGACTGAAGCTTTCTTT. Its protein product is CASSHMGQGWTEAFF.

This clone was observed many times. The rearrangement uses TRBV24-1 and TRBJ1-2; D not certain. V shed 9 bases and J shed 5 bases, with 12 bases lying between them. CDR1 KGHDR and CDR2 SFDVKD come from the germline V gene. The CDR3 has 12 residues. CDR3 amino acids: CATPLLVYGYTF. The CDR3 nucleotides are TGTGCCACCCCCCTTTTAGTTTATGGCTACACCTTC.

The gene calls are TRBV24-1 and TRBJ2-3; 8 bases match TRBD2. J was trimmed by 0 bases and V by 3 bases; bases with no gene match: 7. Germline CDR1 and CDR2: KGHDR and SFDVKD. This CDR3 spans 17 amino acids. CDR3 bases: TGTGCCACCAGTGATCCTGGCCCTAGCGGGAGCACAGATACGCAGTATTTT. Protein product: CATSDPGPSGSTDTQYF.

V is TRBV5-6 and J is TRBJ2-3; 8 bases agree with TRBD1. With V trimmed by 0 bases and J by 4 bases, 1 base remained unmatched. The CDR3 runs 14 residues. Germline V gene lookup returns CDR1 SGHDT and CDR2 YYEEEE. This CDR3 is CASSLVQGADTQYF. CDR3 nucleotides: TGTGCCAGCAGCTTGGTACAGGGGGCAGATACGCAGTATTTT. Variable domain in full (rest from reference TRBV5-6 and TRBJ2-3): DAGVTQSPTHLIKTRGQQVTLRCSPKSGHDTVSWYQQALGQGPQFIFQYYEEEERQRGNFPDRFSGHQFPNYSSELNVNALLLGDSALYLCASSLVQGADTQYFGPGTRLTVL.

This rearrangement joins TRBV27 to TRBJ2-1; a weak D match, TRBD1 (6 bases). The CDR3 has 18 amino acids. V was trimmed by 4 bases and J by 4 bases, leaving 23 bases between them. Germline-derived CDR1 and CDR2 are MNHEY and SMNVEV (reference sequence). CDR3 sequence: CASSSGRGLLRSYNEQFF. CDR3 nucleotides: TGTGCCAGCAGTTCTGGCAGGGGATTACTTCGAAGTTACAATGAGCAGTTCTTC.

The chain couples TRBV4-2 to TRBJ1-2; weak D call: TRBD1 (6 bases). The CDR3 is 14 residues long. CDR1 and CDR2 (germline): LGHNA, YNFKEQ. V was cut by 6 bases and J by 4 bases, with 15 bases left in between. CDR3 nucleotides: TGTGCCAGCAGTCGACAGGATCGGGTCTATGGCTACACCTTC. Translating gives CASSRQDRVYGYTF.

The chain combines TRBV24-1 with TRBJ2-1, with TRBD1 matching over 7 bases. This CDR3 is built from 11 residues. CDR1 and CDR2 (germline): KGHDR, SFDVKD. V was clipped by 8 bases and J by 7 bases; unmatched bases: 1. DNA of the CDR3: TGTGCCACCAACAGGGGTAATGAGCAGTTCTTC. The encoded protein is CATNRGNEQFF.

The chain employs TRBV27 and TRBJ2-1; 8 positions match TRBD2. Germline loops: CDR1 MNHEY, CDR2 SMNVEV (reference sequence). The CDR3 spans 18 residues. J lost 0 bases, V lost 5 bases, and 12 bases had no gene match. The CDR3 region has the DNA TGTGCCAGCAGTCCCTGGAGTAGCGGGATTAGCTCCTACAATGAGCAGTTCTTC. This gives the protein CASSPWSSGISSYNEQFF.

The gene calls are TRBV30 and TRBJ1-5; D possibly corresponds to TRBD1 (5 bases). The CDR3 length is 15 residues. V lost 5 bases and J 0 bases, leaving 14 bases between the germline ends. CDR1 GTSNPN and CDR2 SVGIG come from the germline V gene (reference sequence). CDR3 protein: CAWVSKGLSNQPQHF. The CDR3 DNA reads TGTGCCTGGGTTTCAAAGGGGCTTAGCAATCAGCCCCAGCATTTT.

The CDR3 loop is CSGLAGLDYNEQFF. As DNA, the CDR3 is TGCAGCGGGTTAGCGGGACTAGACTACAATGAGCAGTTCTTC. The V and J genes are TRBV29-1 and TRBJ2-1; 8 bases are a match to TRBD2. Trimming at V came to 7 bases and at J to 3 bases, leaving 8 bases not matched to a gene. There are 14 residues in the CDR3. In germline, CDR1 is SQVTM, CDR2 ANQGSEA.

This chain links TRBV7-2 with TRBJ1-5; TRBD1 matches 7 bases. CDR1 is SGHTA, CDR2 FQGNSA, per germline. Trimming at V came to 2 bases and at J to 3 bases, leaving 4 bases not matched to a gene. The CDR3 has 15 residues. CDR3 sequence: CASSLSDRLNQPQHF. The CDR3 DNA reads TGTGCCAGCAGCTTATCGGACAGGCTCAATCAGCCCCAGCATTTT.

The chain joins TRBV4-3 to TRBJ1-1; no reliable D call. With 2 bases removed from V and 0 bases from J, the gap between germline ends came to 4 bases. Germline V lookup: CDR1 LGHNA, CDR2 YSLEER. The CDR3 covers 13 residues. The CDR3 spells CASSQSVNTEAFF. As DNA, the CDR3 is TGCGCCAGCAGCCAATCAGTGAACACTGAAGCTTTCTTT.

The rearrangement uses TRBV7-2 and TRBJ1-3, with a possible D match to TRBD1 (5 bases). CDR1 and CDR2 from the germline V gene are SGHTA and FQGNSA. CDR3 length: 14 amino acids. Trimming removed 4 bases from V and 1 base from J, with 8 bases in between. The CDR3 DNA reads as TGTGCCAGCAGCTGGGGGGGTTCTGGAAACACCATATATTTT. Its protein product is CASSWGGSGNTIYF.

The J gene is TRBJ2-1, the V gene TRBV7-2, with TRBD1 as a possible D gene (6 bases). CDR1 and CDR2 from the germline V gene are SGHTA and FQGNSA. CDR3 length equals 15 residues. V gave up 5 bases and J gave up 0 bases, with 11 bases separating them. The CDR3 loop reads CASSMGHHSYNEQFF. The CDR3 DNA follows: TGTGCCAGCAGCATGGGACACCACTCCTACAATGAGCAGTTCTTC.

The chain combines TRBV21-1 with TRBJ1-5; TRBD1 reflects the table's D call only, with no check against the DNA. TRBV21-1 is flagged as a pseudogene. The CDR3 extends over 21 amino acids. CDR3 coding DNA: TGTGCCAGCAGCAAAGACGACAGGGCGCGCGGCAAAGGAGATAGCAATCAGCCCCAGCATTTT. Translation gives CASSKDDRARGKGDSNQPQHF.

This sequence joins TRBV12-3 or TRBV12-4 and TRBJ1-2; tentative D call: TRBD1 (5 bases). Trimming stripped 6 bases from V and 8 bases from J, with 13 bases between. The CDR3 is 12 amino acids. The CDR3: CASSSGGVGYTF. The CDR3 region has the DNA TGTGCCAGCAGCTCTGGGGGGGTCGGCTACACCTTC.

The V call is TRBV9, the J call TRBJ1-3; possible D gene TRBD1, 6 bases. The CDR3 runs to 15 residues. CDR1 SGDLS and CDR2 YYNGEE come from the germline V gene. Trimming took 3 bases from V and 0 from J, leaving 10 bases between them. The CDR3 region has the DNA TGTGCCAGCAGCGCCCAGGGGATCTCTGGAAACACCATATATTTT. This translates into CASSAQGISGNTIYF.

The rearrangement links TRBV7-2 to TRBJ2-1, with TRBD1 as a possible D gene (5 bases). The CDR3 covers 15 residues. Trimming shortened V by 5 bases and J by 4 bases, and 15 bases separated the two germline ends. Germline V gene data show CDR1 as SGHTA and CDR2 as FQGNSA. The CDR3 DNA is TGTGCCAGCAGCCCCCCCCCAGGGCGGTACAATGAGCAGTTCTTC. Amino acids: CASSPPPGRYNEQFF.

This clone was seen only a few times. The rearrangement links TRBV2 to TRBJ2-5; a possible D gene is TRBD2 (5 bases). The V end lost 7 bases, the J end lost 3 bases, and 12 bases lay between the germline ends. The CDR3 is made up of 13 amino acids. Germline V gene sequence: CDR1 SNHLY, CDR2 FYNNEI. The CDR3: CASTETREETQYF. The CDR3 DNA follows: TGTGCCAGCACGGAGACGAGGGAAGAGACCCAGTACTTC.

The rearrangement uses TRBV2 and TRBJ1-2; D unresolved. The CDR3 contains 12 residues. V lost 8 bases to trimming and J lost 1 base, with 8 bases between them. Germline lookup yields CDR1 SNHLY and CDR2 FYNNEI. CDR3 loop: CASRQINYGYTF. DNA of the CDR3: TGTGCCAGCCGACAAATTAACTATGGCTACACCTTC.

Concerning this clone itself: One end of the junction varies from germline; a read error may be responsible. J is TRBJ1-1 and V is TRBV4-1; the D is unclear. The CDR3 spans 16 residues. The germline V gene has CDR1 MGHRA and CDR2 YSYEKL. The CDR3 loop is CASTQTSRPLNTEAFF. CDR3 DNA sequence: TGCGCCAGCACCCAAACGTCCAGGCCCTTGAACACTGAAGCTTTCTTT.

The chain is built from TRBV28 and TRBJ1-5; D is perhaps TRBD1 (6 bases). CDR1 is MDHEN, CDR2 SYDVKM, per germline. CDR3 size: 16 residues. V was pared by 3 bases and J by 8 bases, with 20 bases between. The CDR3 loop reads CASSFSSGAKGEPQHF. The CDR3 DNA reads as TGTGCCAGCAGTTTCTCTTCAGGGGCTAAGGGGGAGCCCCAGCATTTT. The entire variable domain, with the rest obtained from reference TRBV28 and TRBJ1-5, is as follows: DVKVTQSSRYLVKRTGEKVFLECVQDMDHENMFWYRQDPGLGLRLIYFSYDVKMKEKGDIPEGYSVSREKKERFSLILESASTNQTSMYLCASSFSSGAKGEPQHFGDGTRLSIL.

This clone appeared many times. V gene TRBV30 combines with J gene TRBJ2-2; D remains unclear. The germline V gene encodes CDR1 GTSNPN and CDR2 SVGIG (reference sequence). This CDR3 spans 16 amino acids. Trimming cost V 3 bases and J 3 bases, with 17 bases left between them. The CDR3 DNA sequence: TGTGCCTGGAGCCCACTCGGCGGATTGGACACCGGGGAGCTGTTTTTT. As protein: CAWSPLGGLDTGELFF.

This clone has a single count. The chain couples TRBV20-1 to TRBJ2-3; possibly TRBD1 for D (6 bases). The CDR3 consists of 14 residues. Germline loops: CDR1 DFQATT, CDR2 SNEGSKA (reference sequence). Trimming pared 3 bases from V and 2 bases from J, leaving 12 bases between. The CDR3 coding sequence is TGCAGTGCTAGTTCCGGACAGTTCACAGATACGCAGTATTTT. Translated, it gives CSASSGQFTDTQYF.

This clone appeared a single time. The chain employs TRBV5-1 and TRBJ2-5, with TRBD2 matching over 8 bases. The CDR3 consists of 17 residues. Germline loops: CDR1 SGHRS, CDR2 YFSETQ. The junction had 10 bases not matched to a gene; V was cut back by 1 base and J by 2 bases. CDR3 nucleotide sequence: TGCGCCAGCAGCTTGCTCATTAGCGGGGAAGTTCAAGAGACCCAGTACTTC. Its translation: CASSLLISGEVQETQYF. Variable domain in full (rest from reference TRBV5-1 and TRBJ2-5): KAGVTQTPRYLIKTRGQQVTLSCSPISGHRSVSWYQQTPGQGLQFLFEYFSETQRNKGNFPGRFSGRQFSNSRSEMNVSTLELGDSALYLCASSLLISGEVQETQYFGPGTRLLVL.

This clone was observed a single time. The rearrangement joins TRBV30 to TRBJ2-3; D not resolved. The CDR3 covers 12 residues. Trimming pared 0 bases from V and 4 bases from J, leaving 5 bases between. Germline CDR1 GTSNPN, CDR2 SVGIG (reference sequence). CDR3 amino acids: CAWSVSADTQYF. In DNA form, the CDR3 reads TGTGCCTGGAGTGTTTCGGCAGATACGCAGTATTTT. Based on the CDR3 plus reference TRBV30 and TRBJ2-3, the full variable domain is SQTIHQWPATLVQPVGSPLSLECTVEGTSNPNLYWYRQAAGRGLQLLFYSVGIGQISSEVPQNLSASRPQDRQFILSSKKLLLSDSGFYLCAWSVSADTQYFGPGTRLTVL.

The CDR3 DNA is TGTGCCAGCGGACGGGACTACGAGCAGTACTTC. Protein sequence: CASGRDYEQYF. The chain has TRBV2 and TRBJ2-7, with a possible D match to TRBD2 (5 bases). The V gene's germline CDR1 is SNHLY and CDR2 FYNNEI. This CDR3 is 11 amino acids long. V dropped 8 bases and J dropped 3 bases, with 8 bases sitting between them.

V and J are TRBV10-2 and TRBJ2-3; TRBD2 matches at 10 bases. The CDR3 loop spans 16 amino acids. Germline lookup yields CDR1 WSHSY and CDR2 SAAADI. V was pared by 0 bases and J by 2 bases, with 2 bases of the junction left unmatched. The CDR3 DNA reads TGCGCCAGCAGTGAGTCGCTAGCGGGGGCCACAGATACGCAGTATTTT. Its protein product is CASSESLAGATDTQYF.

A single count supports this clone. The gene calls are TRBV30 and TRBJ2-5; 8 bases line up with TRBD2. V shed 0 bases, J shed 5 bases, and the junction held 5 bases outside the gene matches. Germline V gene data show CDR1 as GTSNPN and CDR2 as SVGIG (reference sequence). The length of the CDR3 is 14 residues. The CDR3 DNA sequence: TGTGCCTGGAGTGTTACTGGCGGGGGGGAGACCCAGTACTTC. Translation gives CAWSVTGGGETQYF.